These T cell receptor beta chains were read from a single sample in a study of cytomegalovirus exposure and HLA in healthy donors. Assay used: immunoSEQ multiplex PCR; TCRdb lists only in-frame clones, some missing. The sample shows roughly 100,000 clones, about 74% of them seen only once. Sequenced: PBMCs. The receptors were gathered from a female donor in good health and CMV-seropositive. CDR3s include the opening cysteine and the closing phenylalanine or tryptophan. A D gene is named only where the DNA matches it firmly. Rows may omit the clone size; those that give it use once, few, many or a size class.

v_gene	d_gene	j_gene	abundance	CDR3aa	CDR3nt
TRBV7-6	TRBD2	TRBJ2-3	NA	CASSRTRADTQYF	TGTGCCAGCAGCCGGACTAGAGCAGATACGCAGTATTTT
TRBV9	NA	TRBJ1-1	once	CASSVSGRWTEAFF	TGTGCCAGCAGCGTATCTGGGAGGTGGACTGAAGCTTTCTTT
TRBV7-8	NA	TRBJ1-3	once	CASGRGSENTIYF	TGTGCCAGCGGCCGGGGGTCCGAAAACACCATATATTTT
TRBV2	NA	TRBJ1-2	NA	CASSEDGGVYGYTF	TGTGCCAGCAGTGAAGATGGAGGGGTGTATGGCTACACCTTC
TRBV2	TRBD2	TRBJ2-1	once	CASTTLAVSYNEQFF	TGTGCCAGCACCACCCTAGCGGTTTCCTACAATGAGCAGTTCTTC
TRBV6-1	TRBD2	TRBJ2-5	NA	CASSEVLAGAETQYF	TGTGCCAGCAGTGAAGTACTAGCGGGAGCAGAGACCCAGTACTTC
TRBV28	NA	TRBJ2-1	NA	CASSPGGRENEQFF	TGTGCCAGCAGCCCCGGGGGAAGGGAAAATGAGCAGTTCTTC
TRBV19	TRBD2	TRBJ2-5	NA	CASNLAGGSGETQYF	TGTGCCAGTAACCTAGCGGGGGGGTCGGGTGAGACCCAGTACTTC
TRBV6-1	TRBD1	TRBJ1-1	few	CASSGGQGRRGTEAFF	TGTGCCAGCAGTGGGGGACAGGGGCGAAGAGGCACTGAAGCTTTCTTT
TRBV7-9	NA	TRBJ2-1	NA	CASSSAGPEYNEQFF	TGTGCCAGCAGCAGTGCTGGGCCGGAATACAATGAGCAGTTCTTC
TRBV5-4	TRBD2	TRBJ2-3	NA	CASSPSTSGLSTDTQYF	TGTGCCAGCAGCCCATCCACTAGCGGGTTAAGCACAGATACGCAGTATTTT
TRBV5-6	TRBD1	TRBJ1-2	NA	CASSLSDRVGYGYTF	TGTGCCAGCAGCTTAAGTGACAGGGTAGGCTATGGCTACACCTTC
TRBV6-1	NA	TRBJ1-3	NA	CASSASFQGSGNTIYF	TGTGCCAGCAGTGCGTCGTTTCAGGGATCTGGAAACACCATATATTTT
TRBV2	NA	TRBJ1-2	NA	CASSEAGGGNYGYTF	TGTGCCAGCAGTGAAGCGGGTGGAGGTAACTATGGCTACACCTTC
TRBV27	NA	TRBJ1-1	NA	CASIAVGGIAFF	TGTGCCAGCATTGCAGTCGGGGGGATCGCTTTCTTT
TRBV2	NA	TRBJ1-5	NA	CASTLIQGSQPQHF	TGTGCCAGCACCTTAATTCAGGGGTCTCAGCCCCAGCATTTT
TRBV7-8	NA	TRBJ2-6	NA	CASSLGGGSGANVLTF	TGTGCCAGCAGCTTAGGCGGAGGCTCTGGGGCCAACGTCCTGACTTTC
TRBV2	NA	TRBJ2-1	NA	CASSDKQGEQFF	TGTGCCAGCAGTGACAAGCAGGGTGAGCAGTTCTTC
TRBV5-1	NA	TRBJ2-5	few	CASSLRGSQETQYF	TGCGCCAGCAGCTTGCGGGGATCCCAAGAGACCCAGTACTTC
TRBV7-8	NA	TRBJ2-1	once	CASSLVLSSPGEQFF	TGTGCCAGCAGCTTAGTGCTTAGCTCACCGGGTGAGCAGTTCTTC
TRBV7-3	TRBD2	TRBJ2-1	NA	CASSSLAGGEQFF	TGTGCCAGCAGCTCCCTAGCGGGGGGTGAGCAGTTCTTC
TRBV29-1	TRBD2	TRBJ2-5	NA	CSVAEGLAGPGTQYF	TGCAGCGTCGCGGAAGGACTAGCGGGTCCCGGGACCCAGTACTTC
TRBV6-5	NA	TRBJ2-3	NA	CASSYRDFTDTQYF	TGTGCCAGCAGTTACCGGGACTTCACAGATACGCAGTATTTT
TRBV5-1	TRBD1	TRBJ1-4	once	CASSTGQGELLLGEKLFF	TGCGCCAGCAGCACGGGACAGGGAGAATTACTTCTTGGTGAAAAACTGTTTTTT
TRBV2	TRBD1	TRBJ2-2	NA	CASRGQGNTGELFF	TGTGCCAGCAGGGGACAGGGCAACACCGGGGAGCTGTTTTTT
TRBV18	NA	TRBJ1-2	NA	CASSQGGFYGYTF	TGTGCCAGCTCACAGGGCGGGTTTTATGGCTACACCTTC
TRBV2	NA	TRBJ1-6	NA	CASSEVRKNSPLHF	TGTGCCAGCAGTGAGGTCAGGAAGAATTCACCCCTCCACTTT
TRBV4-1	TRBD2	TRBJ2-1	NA	CASSQGGLAGVYEQFF	TGCGCCAGCAGCCAAGGAGGGCTAGCGGGAGTTTATGAGCAGTTCTTC
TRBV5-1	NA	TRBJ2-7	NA	CASSLFEANEQYF	TGCGCCAGCAGCTTGTTTGAGGCTAACGAGCAGTACTTC
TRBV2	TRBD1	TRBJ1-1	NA	CASNSQGGNTEAFF	TGTGCCAGCAACTCCCAGGGGGGAAACACTGAAGCTTTCTTT
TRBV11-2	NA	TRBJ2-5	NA	CASSSGQGITRETQYF	TGTGCCAGCAGCTCGGGGCAGGGGATAACTCGCGAGACCCAGTACTTC
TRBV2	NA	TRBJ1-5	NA	CASSDRVAQPQHF	TGTGCCAGCAGTGACAGGGTGGCTCAGCCCCAGCATTTT
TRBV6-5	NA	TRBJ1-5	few	CASSKQVNSNQPQHF	TGTGCCAGCAGTAAACAGGTCAATAGCAATCAGCCCCAGCATTTT
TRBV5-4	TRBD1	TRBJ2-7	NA	CASSLGGDRGSYEQYF	TGTGCCAGCAGCTTGGGGGGGGACAGGGGAAGCTACGAGCAGTACTTC
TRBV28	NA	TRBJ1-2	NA	CASSLSGPGGYTF	TGTGCCAGCAGTTTGTCAGGGCCCGGTGGCTACACCTTC
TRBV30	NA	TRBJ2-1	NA	CAWRQGTYNEQFF	TGTGCCTGGAGACAGGGAACCTACAATGAGCAGTTCTTC
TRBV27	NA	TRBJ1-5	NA	CASSLSGARNQPQHF	TGTGCCAGCAGTTTATCGGGGGCCAGGAATCAGCCCCAGCATTTT
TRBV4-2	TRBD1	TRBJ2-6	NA	CASSQKPTGTGATGANVLTF	TGTGCCAGCAGCCAAAAACCTACCGGGACAGGAGCTACTGGGGCCAACGTCCTGACTTTC
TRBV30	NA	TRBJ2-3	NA	CAWTAVAASDTQYF	TGTGCCTGGACGGCAGTAGCGGCATCAGATACGCAGTATTTT
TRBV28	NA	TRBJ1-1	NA	CASTSGQRGTEAFF	TGTGCCAGCACCTCCGGACAGAGAGGCACTGAAGCTTTCTTT
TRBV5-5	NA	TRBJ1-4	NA	CATTLGSGSMNEKLFF	TGTGCCACCACTTTGGGGTCGGGGAGTATGAATGAAAAACTGTTTTTT
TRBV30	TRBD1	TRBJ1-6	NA	CAWSGQGNSPLHF	TGTGCCTGGAGTGGACAGGGTAATTCACCCCTCCACTTT
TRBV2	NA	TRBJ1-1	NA	CASSFGTPNTEAFF	TGTGCCAGCAGTTTCGGGACACCAAACACTGAAGCTTTCTTT
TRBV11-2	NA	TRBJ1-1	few	CASSLVSGYNTEAFF	TGTGCCAGCAGCTTAGTAAGCGGGTATAATACTGAAGCTTTCTTT
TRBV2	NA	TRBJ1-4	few	CASSVSLVNEKLFF	TGTGCCAGCAGTGTCTCCCTCGTCAATGAAAAACTGTTTTTT
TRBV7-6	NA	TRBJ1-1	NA	CASSPNQNTEAFF	TGTGCCAGCAGTCCAAATCAAAACACTGAAGCTTTCTTT